The rows below give T cell receptor beta chains drawn from one sample of a study of CD8+ T cells in alopecia areata. Here immunoSEQ multiplex PCR was the method, and the copy in TCRdb shows in-frame clones only, minus some. The sample holds roughly 220,000 clones, more than 60% seen once. Sequences were derived from CD4+ T cells sorted from blood, sampled between weeks 44 and 45, from a patient treated with tofacitinib. These receptors originate from a human donor with alopecia areata. Each CDR3 is given with its conserved first and last residue. The D gene is left open where the match is weak. A clone size is listed for some rows: how often the clone was seen (once, few, many), or a class if it is expanded.

v_call	d_call	j_call	clone_size	cdr3_nt	cdr3_aa
TRBV7-2	NA	TRBJ2-7	NA	TGTGCCAGCAGCTTTATGTCCGGTTCCTACGAGCAGTACTTC	CASSFMSGSYEQYF
TRBV28	TRBD1	TRBJ2-1	once	TGTGCCTCCGGACAGGGGGCGTTTGAGCAGTTCTTC	CASGQGAFEQFF
TRBV13	NA	TRBJ1-2	NA	TGTGCCAGCAGCGGACGGAGACCAGACCACTATGGCTACACCTTC	CASSGRRPDHYGYTF
TRBV6-5	NA	TRBJ1-5	NA	TGTGCCAGCAGTCAACAGCCTGTGGGTCAGCCCCAGCATTTT	CASSQQPVGQPQHF
TRBV6-6	NA	TRBJ1-2	few	TGTGCCAGCAGGCCCCAGAGCTATGGCTACACCTTC	CASRPQSYGYTF
TRBV4-2	TRBD1	TRBJ2-1	few	TGTGCCAGCAGCCAATTCTCCGGGACAGGAGACAATGAGCAGTTCTTC	CASSQFSGTGDNEQFF
TRBV9	NA	TRBJ1-2	NA	TGTGCCAGCAGCGGGGGCAGGGACAACGATGGCTACACCTTC	CASSGGRDNDGYTF
TRBV30	NA	TRBJ1-6	NA	TGTGCCTGGAGTGTCCGCGCCCCTAATTCACCCCTCCACTTT	CAWSVRAPNSPLHF
TRBV5-6	NA	TRBJ2-4	few	TGTGCCAGCAGCTTCACGGACAGACGAAACATTCAGTACTTC	CASSFTDRRNIQYF
TRBV2	TRBD2	TRBJ2-3	NA	TGTGCCAGCATGGGGACTAGCGGGTCCCCAGATACGCAGTATTTT	CASMGTSGSPDTQYF
TRBV5-1	TRBD1	TRBJ2-7	NA	TGCGCCAGCAGCTTACAGGGGAGAAGCTACGAGCAGTACTTC	CASSLQGRSYEQYF
TRBV27	NA	TRBJ1-6	NA	TGTGCCAGCAGCCAACAGGGTGTAAATTCACCCCTCCACTTT	CASSQQGVNSPLHF